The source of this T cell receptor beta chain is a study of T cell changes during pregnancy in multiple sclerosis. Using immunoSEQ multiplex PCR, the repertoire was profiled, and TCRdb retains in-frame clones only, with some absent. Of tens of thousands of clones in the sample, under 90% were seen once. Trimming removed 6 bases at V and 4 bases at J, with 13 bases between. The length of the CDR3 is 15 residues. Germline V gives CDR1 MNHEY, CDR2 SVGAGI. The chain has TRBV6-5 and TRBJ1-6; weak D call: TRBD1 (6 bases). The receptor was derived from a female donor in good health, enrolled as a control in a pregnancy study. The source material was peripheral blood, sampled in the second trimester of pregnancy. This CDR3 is CASSQGTLYNSPLHF. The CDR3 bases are TGTGCCAGCAGCCAAGGGACACTGTATAATTCACCCCTCCACTTT.